These 20 T cell receptor beta chains came from one sample sequenced in a study of metastatic and nonmetastatic thyroid tumors. With MiXCR, TCRdb reprocessed the PCR reads. The table records about 24,000 clones, 13% of them present only once. No patient received treatment before thyroid surgery. Sequenced input: blood. These receptors all stem from a female donor with papillary thyroid cancer or a benign thyroid nodule (not recorded which). Some clones in this sample may be carry-over from other donors' samples.

This clone is medium-sized (0.01 to 0.1%) within its sample. The chain joins TRBV4-2 to TRBJ2-1, with a possible D match to TRBD1 (6 bases). Per germline, CDR1 LGHNA and CDR2 YNFKEQ. Trimming took off 1 base at V and 0 bases at J, with 10 bases between the two ends. The CDR3 covers 16 residues. This CDR3 reads CASSQATGSSYNEQFF. DNA of the CDR3: TGTGCCAGCAGCCAAGCTACAGGGAGCTCCTACAATGAGCAGTTCTTC.

At least ten counts were recorded for this clone. The V gene is TRBV6-1, the J gene TRBJ1-4, with a tentative D call TRBD1 (5 bases). Trimming took off 6 bases at V and 8 bases at J, with 16 bases between the two ends. The germline V gene encodes CDR1 MNHNS and CDR2 SASEGT. The CDR3 loop spans 14 amino acids. The CDR3 is CASSEVGEGEKLFF. CDR3 bases: TGTGCCAGCAGCGAGGTCGGGGAGGGGGAAAAACTGTTTTTT.

Ten or more counts support this clone. The CDR3 bases are TGTGCCAGCAACCGGGACACCAACACCGGGGAGCTGTTTTTT. Protein product: CASNRDTNTGELFF. The J gene is TRBJ2-2, the V gene TRBV4-2, with D possibly TRBD1 on 6 matching bases. This CDR3 contains 14 residues. Per the germline V gene, CDR1 is LGHNA and CDR2 is YNFKEQ. Trimming pared 7 bases from V and 2 bases from J, leaving 11 bases between.

There are many counts of this clone. The V and J genes are TRBV20-1 and TRBJ2-1, with 9 bases identical to TRBD2. The CDR3 length is 15 residues. The germline gives CDR1 DFQATT, CDR2 SNEGSKA (reference sequence). Losses at the gene ends were 2 bases for V and 8 bases for J; bases not matched to a gene: 10. The CDR3 region is CSARWDSGSFYEQFF. The CDR3 DNA sequence: TGCAGTGCTAGATGGGATAGCGGGAGTTTCTATGAGCAGTTCTTC.

This clone was seen ten or more times. The CDR3 sequence is CSASRTDPYEQYF. The CDR3 nucleotides read TGCAGTGCTAGCAGGACAGACCCCTACGAGCAGTACTTC. V gene TRBV20-1 combines with J gene TRBJ2-7, with D perhaps TRBD1 (6 bases). The V gene lost 3 bases and the J gene lost 2 bases, with 11 bases spanning the gap. This CDR3 contains 13 residues. Germline V CDR1 and CDR2: DFQATT, SNEGSKA (reference sequence).

This clone is categorized as medium-sized (0.01 to 0.1%). V gene TRBV6-1 combines with J gene TRBJ2-7, with 16 bases aligning to TRBD2. V was pared by 6 bases and J by 12 bases, with 11 bases of the junction left unmatched. Germline V lookup: CDR1 MNHNS, CDR2 SASEGT. This CDR3 has 15 residues. For the CDR3, the DNA is TGTGCCAGCAGACCTTTCGGGGGACTAGCGGGAGGGCCGTACTTC. Amino acid sequence: CASRPFGGLAGGPYF.

This clone was observed at least ten times. This chain links TRBV12-3 or TRBV12-4 with TRBJ2-2; TRBD1 is a possible D gene (5 bases). Trimming stripped 2 bases from V and 1 base from J, with 8 bases between. The CDR3 is 15 residues long. CDR3 residues: CASSLLQVNTGELFF. DNA of the CDR3: TGTGCCAGCAGTTTATTACAGGTGAACACCGGGGAGCTGTTTTTT.

This clone was seen ten or more times. The V and J genes are TRBV27 and TRBJ2-3, with D uncertain. V dropped 2 bases and J dropped 0 bases, with 3 bases sitting between them. The CDR3 has 13 amino acids. Germline CDR1 MNHEY, CDR2 SMNVEV (reference sequence). The CDR3 DNA follows: TGTGCCAGCAGTTTAACTAGCACAGATACGCAGTATTTT. This codes for CASSLTSTDTQYF.

J is TRBJ2-7 and V is TRBV7-4; 10 bases line up with TRBD1. This CDR3 comprises 15 residues. Germline CDR1 and CDR2: SGHVT and SQSDAQ. Trimming took 3 bases from V and 4 from J; bases not matched to a gene: 6. This CDR3 reads CASSFVPGQGYEQYF. In nucleotides, the CDR3 is TGTGCCAGCAGCTTCGTCCCGGGACAGGGGTACGAGCAGTACTTC.

In this sample, this clone turned up many times. This chain uses TRBV28 with TRBJ1-5, with TRBD1 matching 8 bases. Germline V CDR1 and CDR2: MDHEN, SYDVKM. With V trimmed by 6 bases and J by 9 bases, 7 bases remained unmatched. The CDR3 is 13 residues long. The CDR3 region has the DNA TGTGCCAGCAGCCTTGACAGGGGACGGCCCCAGCATTTT. This encodes CASSLDRGRPQHF.

This clone was recorded at least ten times. The rearrangement uses TRBV5-4 and TRBJ2-3; no definite D call. Germline V gene lookup returns CDR1 SGHNT and CDR2 YYREEE (reference sequence). The CDR3 totals 14 residues. V was shortened by 5 bases and J by 0 bases, with 10 bases between the two germline ends. In nucleotides, the CDR3 is TGTGCCAGCAGGGAACAGAAAAGCACAGATACGCAGTATTTT. Translation gives CASREQKSTDTQYF.

This clone was observed many times. The gene calls are TRBV15 and TRBJ2-7, with TRBD2 identical over 9 bases. The CDR3 is 19 residues long. V lost 5 bases, J lost 6 bases, and 23 bases stayed unmatched. Looked up from germline, CDR1 is LNHNV and CDR2 is YYDKDF (reference sequence). The CDR3 reads CATSEIAGARIQIGGEQYF. In nucleotides, the CDR3 is TGTGCCACCAGCGAAATAGCGGGAGCGAGGATCCAAATAGGGGGCGAGCAGTACTTC.

This clone was observed a handful of times. The genes are TRBV28 and TRBJ1-1; D is unclear. The CDR3 length is 15 residues. Germline CDR1 is MDHEN and CDR2 is SYDVKM. V lost 10 bases and J lost 0, with 18 bases in between. This CDR3 reads CATRLIALLNTEAFF. DNA of the CDR3: TGTGCCACCAGACTTATAGCCCTCCTGAACACTGAAGCTTTCTTT.

The table lists this clone with many counts. DNA for the CDR3: TGCAGTGCCCGGGGGCTAGCGGGAGCTCCTAGGGAGCAGTACTTC. Protein sequence: CSARGLAGAPREQYF. The rearrangement joins TRBV20-1 to TRBJ2-7; TRBD2 aligns across 10 bases. Unmatched junction bases numbered 15, after V lost 6 bases and J lost 7 bases. This CDR3 comprises 15 residues. Germline CDR1 is DFQATT and CDR2 is SNEGSKA (reference sequence).

This clone was observed many times. The genes are TRBV6-1 and TRBJ1-1; TRBD1 might be the D (6 bases). The V and J ends lost 5 bases and 0 bases respectively, with 10 bases between them. Germline-derived CDR1 and CDR2 are MNHNS and SASEGT. The CDR3 covers 14 residues. The CDR3 loop reads CASSLDRMNTEAFF. CDR3 nucleotides: TGTGCCAGCAGTTTGGACAGAATGAACACTGAAGCTTTCTTT.

This clone was seen a few times. This chain joins TRBV2 and TRBJ2-1; D not resolved. V lost 3 bases, J lost 6 bases, and 9 bases lay in between. CDR1 and CDR2 (germline): SNHLY, FYNNEI. The CDR3 has 13 residues. CDR3 coding DNA: TGTGCCAGCAGTGATCACGGCCTCAATGAGCAGTTCTTC. Its translation is CASSDHGLNEQFF.

This clone was detected only a few times. The V and J genes are TRBV6-1 and TRBJ2-2; D gene ambiguous. Trimming removed 3 bases at V and 6 bases at J, with 11 bases between. CDR3 length equals 14 residues. Germline V gene lookup returns CDR1 MNHNS and CDR2 SASEGT. In DNA form, the CDR3 reads TGTGCCAGCAGTGAGATAACAGAGGCCGGGGAGCTGTTTTTT. It codes for CASSEITEAGELFF.

The chain has TRBV6-1 and TRBJ2-5, with TRBD2 matching over 12 bases. Trimming removed 5 bases from V and 5 bases from J; junction bases left unmatched: 9. CDR1 MNHNS and CDR2 SASEGT come from the germline V gene. CDR3 length: 16 amino acids. CDR3 sequence: CASSPQTSGSRETQYF. CDR3 bases: TGTGCCAGCAGTCCCCAGACTAGCGGGAGTCGGGAGACCCAGTACTTC.

Concerning this clone itself: The junction departs from germline at one end; a sequencing error may be responsible. CDR3 nucleotides: TGTGCCAGCAGTTTTTTGTATTACAGCAATCAGCCCCAGCATTTC. Amino acid sequence: CASSFLYYSNQPQHF. The rearrangement uses TRBV28 and TRBJ1-5; D ambiguous. This CDR3 spans 15 amino acids. CDR1 and CDR2 (germline): MDHEN, SYDVKM.

Regarding this clone: An end of the junction differs from the germline gene, which may be a read error. The chain is built from TRBV6-1 and TRBJ2-6; D might be TRBD2 (5 bases). The CDR3 sequence is 13 residues long. Germline V lookup: CDR1 MNHNS, CDR2 SASEGT. The DNA of the CDR3 is TGTGCCAGCAGTGAAAAGGATCGGACGCTACTAGTTTTC. This encodes CASSEKDRTLLVF.